A single sample gave rise to the 3 T cell receptor beta chains below, sequenced in a study of PD-1 blockade in classical Hodgkin lymphoma. Profiling relied on immunoSEQ multiplex PCR, and the TCRdb table lists in-frame clones only, not all of them. The data hold around 13,000 clones, with roughly 86% observed a single time. Each of the patients experienced relapse following autologous stem cell transplantation, and their brentuximab vedotin exposure differed. This specimen was peripheral blood mononuclear cells (PBMCs), taken at baseline. The receptors shown here come from a human donor with classical Hodgkin lymphoma.

V is TRBV5-8 and J is TRBJ1-2; the match to TRBD1 covers 10 bases. The CDR3 loop spans 15 amino acids. CDR1 is SGHTS and CDR2 is YDEGEE in the germline V gene. Trimming at V came to 0 bases and at J to 5 bases, leaving 4 bases not matched to a gene. The chain's CDR3 is CASSLGQGAYYGYTF. The CDR3 DNA sequence: TGTGCCAGCAGCTTGGGACAGGGGGCTTATTATGGCTACACCTTC. The full variable domain, its missing parts supplied by reference TRBV5-8 and TRBJ1-2, is EAGVTQSPTHLIKTRGQQATLRCSPISGHTSVYWYQQALGLGLQFLLWYDEGEERNRGNFPPRFSGRQFPNYSSELNVNALELEDSALYLCASSLGQGAYYGYTFGSGTRLTVV.

This clone was counted a single time. The V gene is TRBV18, the J gene TRBJ2-2; TRBD1 agrees at 7 bases. Trimming at V came to 1 base and at J to 4 bases, leaving 0 bases not matched to a gene. The length of the CDR3 is 14 residues. The germline V gene encodes CDR1 KGHSH and CDR2 LQKENI. The CDR3 sequence: CASSPRQGTGELFF. CDR3 in DNA: TGTGCCAGCTCACCACGACAGGGCACCGGGGAGCTGTTTTTT.

The gene calls are TRBV5-4 and TRBJ2-1; possible D gene TRBD2, 5 bases. Germline V lookup: CDR1 SGHNT, CDR2 YYREEE (reference sequence). This CDR3 has 14 residues. The V end was cut by 4 bases, the J end by 8 bases, with 16 bases between. The CDR3 reads CASSLITSTDEQFF. CDR3 nucleotides: TGTGCCAGCAGCCTTATTACTAGTACGGATGAGCAGTTCTTC.